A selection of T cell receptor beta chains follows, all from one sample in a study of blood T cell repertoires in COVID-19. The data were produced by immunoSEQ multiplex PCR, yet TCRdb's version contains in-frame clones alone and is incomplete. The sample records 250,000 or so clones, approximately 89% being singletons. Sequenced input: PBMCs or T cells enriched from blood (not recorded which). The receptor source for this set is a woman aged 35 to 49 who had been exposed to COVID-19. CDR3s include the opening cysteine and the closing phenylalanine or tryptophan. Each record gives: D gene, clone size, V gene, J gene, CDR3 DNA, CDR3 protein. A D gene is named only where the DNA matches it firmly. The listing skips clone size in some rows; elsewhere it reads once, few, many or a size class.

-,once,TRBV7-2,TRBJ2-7,TGTGCCAGCAGCTACACAGGGTCCCACGAGCAGTACTTC,CASSYTGSHEQYF
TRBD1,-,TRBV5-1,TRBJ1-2,TGTGCCAGCAGCTTGTCAGGGGGGAACTATGGCTACACCTTC,CASSLSGGNYGYTF
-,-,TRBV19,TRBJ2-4,TGTGCCAGTAGTTTTAGGGGATTGGCCAAAAACATTCAGTACTTC,CASSFRGLAKNIQYF
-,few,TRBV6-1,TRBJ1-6,TGTGCCAGCAGTGCCTCATTGAGCTCCTATAATTCACCCCTCCACTTT,CASSASLSSYNSPLHF
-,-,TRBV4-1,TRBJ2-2,TGCGCCAGCAGCCATACGGGTTTGGTCACCGGGGAGCTGTTTTTT,CASSHTGLVTGELFF
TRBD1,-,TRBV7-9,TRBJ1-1,TGTGCCAGCAGCCAGACAGGGTTGAGCACTGAAGCTTTCTTT,CASSQTGLSTEAFF
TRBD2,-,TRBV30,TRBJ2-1,TGTGCCTGGAGTAGCGGGCTAGCGGGAGGGAACTCCTACAATGAGCAGTTCTTC,CAWSSGLAGGNSYNEQFF
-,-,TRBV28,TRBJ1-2,TGTGCCAGCACCTCATTTGTTACAGGCCTCTATGGCTACACCTTC,CASTSFVTGLYGYTF
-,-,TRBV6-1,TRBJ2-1,TGTGCCAGCAGTGAAAGGGGCAATGAGCAGTTCTTC,CASSERGNEQFF
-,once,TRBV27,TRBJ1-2,TGTGCCAGCAGTTTGTCCGGGAACTATGGCTACACCTTC,CASSLSGNYGYTF
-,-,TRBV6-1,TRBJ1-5,TGTGCCAGCAGTGAAGCGGGGGGTAATCAGCCCCAGCATTTT,CASSEAGGNQPQHF
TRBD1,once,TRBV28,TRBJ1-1,TGTGCCAGCAGTAATCCGGGACAGTTGATAACTTTCTTT,CASSNPGQLITFF
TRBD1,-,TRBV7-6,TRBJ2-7,TGTGCCAGCAGTAACAGGGGGTACTACGAGCAGTACTTC,CASSNRGYYEQYF
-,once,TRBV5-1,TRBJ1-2,TGCGCCAGCAGCTTGGCGGAGGAAAGGGGCTACACCTTC,CASSLAEERGYTF
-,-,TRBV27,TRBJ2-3,TGTGCCAGCAGTTTAAGGGGAATGAGGTCATTCACAGATACGCAGTATTTT,CASSLRGMRSFTDTQYF
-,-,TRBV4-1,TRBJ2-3,TGCGCCAGCAGCCGCGTGATGCGGGTCTACACAGATACGCAGTATTTT,CASSRVMRVYTDTQYF
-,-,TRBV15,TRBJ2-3,TGTGCCACCAGCAGAGCGGCCGGGGCAGATACGCAGTATTTT,CATSRAAGADTQYF
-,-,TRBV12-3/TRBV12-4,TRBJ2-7,TGTGCCAGCAGCCCTGCCTACGAGCAGTACTTC,CASSPAYEQYF
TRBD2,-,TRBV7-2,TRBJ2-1,TGTGCCAGCAGCCCGGCTAGCGGGAGGGTTAATGAGCAGTTCTTC,CASSPASGRVNEQFF
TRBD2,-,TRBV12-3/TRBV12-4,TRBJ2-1,TGTGCCAGCAGTGGCTCTAGCGGGGGAGAGCAGTTCTTC,CASSGSSGGEQFF
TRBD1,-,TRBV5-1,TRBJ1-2,TGCGCCAGCAGCACACTACCGGGACAGCTCAACTATGGCTACACCTTC,CASSTLPGQLNYGYTF
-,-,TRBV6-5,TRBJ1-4,TGTGCCAGCAGCAGACTCCATGGGACTAATGAAAAACTGTTTTTT,CASSRLHGTNEKLFF
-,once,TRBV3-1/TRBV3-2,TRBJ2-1,TGTGCCAGCAGCCAGCAACAGGGCGGCAAAAATGAGCAGTTCTTC,CASSQQQGGKNEQFF
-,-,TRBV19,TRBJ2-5,TGTGCCAGTAGTAGCATCAGGGGAGAGACCCAGTACTTC,CASSSIRGETQYF
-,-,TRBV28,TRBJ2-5,TGTGCCAGCAGTTTATTTTCGGGATTAGAGACCCAGTACTTC,CASSLFSGLETQYF
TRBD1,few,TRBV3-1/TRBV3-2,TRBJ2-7,TGTGCCAGCAGCCGTGGGACAGGGGGTGACGAGCAGTACTTC,CASSRGTGGDEQYF
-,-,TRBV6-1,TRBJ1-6,TGTGCCAGCAGTGAAGGTTTTCTTTTGTCACCCCTCCACTTT,CASSEGFLLSPLHF
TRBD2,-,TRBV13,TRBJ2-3,TGTGCCAGCAGCCCCCTAGGAAGCGGGGTGGGAGATACGCAGTATTTT,CASSPLGSGVGDTQYF
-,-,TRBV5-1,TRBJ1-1,TGCGCCAGCAGCTTGACCCCGTGGGCGAACACTGAAGCTTTCTTT,CASSLTPWANTEAFF
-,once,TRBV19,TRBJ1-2,TGTGCCAGTACCGCCAGCAGCGCTGAAAACCTTAACTATGGCTACACCTTC,CASTASSAENLNYGYTF
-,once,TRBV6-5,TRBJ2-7,TGTGCCAGCAGTTACCGCGGGTTATCCTACGAGCAGTACTTC,CASSYRGLSYEQYF
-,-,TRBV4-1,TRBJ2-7,TGCGCCAGCAGCCAAGCCCTCGGCGACAGAGCCTACGAGCAGTACTTC,CASSQALGDRAYEQYF
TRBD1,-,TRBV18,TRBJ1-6,TGTGCCAGCTCACGGGACAGCCCCTATAATTCACCCCTCCACTTT,CASSRDSPYNSPLHF
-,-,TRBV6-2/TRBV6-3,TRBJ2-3,TGTGCCAGCAGTTACTCGCCACACATAGATACGCAGTATTTT,CASSYSPHIDTQYF
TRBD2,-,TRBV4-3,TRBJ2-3,TGCGCCAGCAGCCAGGGCGGGGGGGCTACAGATACGCAGTATTTT,CASSQGGGATDTQYF
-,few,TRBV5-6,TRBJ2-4,TGTGCCAGCAGCTTGACGAGCGAGCGGTACTTC,CASSLTSERYF
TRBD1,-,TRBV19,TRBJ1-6,TGTGCCAGTAGGGCAGGGGGTGGTTCACCCCTCCACTTT,CASRAGGGSPLHF
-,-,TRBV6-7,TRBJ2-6,TGTGCCAGCACGGATCCTCACGACTCAGCTAGGGCCAACGTCCTGACTTTC,CASTDPHDSARANVLTF
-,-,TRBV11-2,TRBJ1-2,TGTGCCAGCAGCTCACCCACCCGGGGGAACTATGGCTACACCTTC,CASSSPTRGNYGYTF
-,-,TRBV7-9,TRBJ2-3,TGTGCCAGCAGCGTACATGGTAGCACAGATACGCAGTATTTT,CASSVHGSTDTQYF
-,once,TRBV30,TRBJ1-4,TGTGCCTCGGAGAATGGGGAAAAACTGTTTTTT,CASENGEKLFF